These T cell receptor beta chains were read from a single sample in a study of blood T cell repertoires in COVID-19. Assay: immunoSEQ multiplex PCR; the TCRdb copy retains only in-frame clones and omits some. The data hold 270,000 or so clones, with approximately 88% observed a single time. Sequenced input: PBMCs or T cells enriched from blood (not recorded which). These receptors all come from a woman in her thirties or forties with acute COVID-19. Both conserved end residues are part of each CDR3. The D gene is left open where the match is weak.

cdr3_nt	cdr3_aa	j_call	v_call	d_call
TGTGCCAGCAGCCCCGTACAGGGTTTTAATTCACCCCTCCACTTT	CASSPVQGFNSPLHF	TRBJ1-6	TRBV3-1/TRBV3-2	NA
TGTGCCAGCAGCCCGGACAGGGGGCTAAACACCATATATTTT	CASSPDRGLNTIYF	TRBJ1-3	TRBV4-2	TRBD1
TGCGCCAGCGCTACGGTTCCCTCTTTGATCTACGAGCAGTACTTC	CASATVPSLIYEQYF	TRBJ2-7	TRBV10-2	NA
TGTGCCAGTGTCTCTCACAGCTCTGGAAACACCATATATTTT	CASVSHSSGNTIYF	TRBJ1-3	TRBV28	NA
TGTGCCAGCAGCGCCTCACTAGCGGGAGGCCACCAGACCCAGTACTTC	CASSASLAGGHQTQYF	TRBJ2-5	TRBV7-2	TRBD2
TGTGCCAGCAGTTACTCAATCGCGGATACGCAGTATTTT	CASSYSIADTQYF	TRBJ2-3	TRBV6-5	NA
TGTGCCAGCAGTTTGGACACGTGGCTAGCGGGAGGGCCAGACAATGAGCAGTTCTTC	CASSLDTWLAGGPDNEQFF	TRBJ2-1	TRBV28	TRBD2
TGTGCCAGCTCACCCGACAGTAACTCCTACAATGAGCAGTTCTTC	CASSPDSNSYNEQFF	TRBJ2-1	TRBV18	NA
TGTGCCAGCAGCTCATTAACAGGGTCGAACACTGAAGCTTTCTTT	CASSSLTGSNTEAFF	TRBJ1-1	TRBV5-4	NA
TGTGCCAGTAGGGAGGACAGGGATTCTTATGGCTACACCTTC	CASREDRDSYGYTF	TRBJ1-2	TRBV19	TRBD1